This T cell receptor (beta chain) was identified during a study of CD8+CD57+ T cells in acquired aplastic anemia. Study-wide context: Sorted CD4+ and CD8+ cell DNA averaged around 3 ug.

CDR3 length: 16 amino acids. Germline CDR1 LGHNT, CDR2 FRNRAP. V lost 5 bases and J lost 2, with 18 bases in between. Patients sequenced had flow cytometry evidence of CD8+CD57+ cell expansion. Therapy had not been given to patients before blood sampling. This clonotype was recorded only once. What it binds is unknown. This could be a read error, since a much larger clone is one nucleotide away. Researchers used genomic DNA as the template to profile TCR beta VDJ and CDR3. TCRdb reprocessed the reads with MiXCR, giving one entry per CDR3 protein. Here the sample spans fewer than 200,000 distinct CDR3 sequences, under 50% being singletons. Study results and caveats: Patients versus controls showed no significant CD8+ Simpson's diversity difference. Patients shared just under 30 CD8+ CDR3 sequences with controls.

The TCR comes from a human donor with aplastic anemia. V and J are TRBV12-5 and TRBJ2-5, with D hard to call. The source material was sorted CD4+, CD8+, or CD8+CD57+ T cells (not recorded which) from PBMCs. The CDR3 coding sequence is TGTGCTAGTGGTCGCTACAGAAATGCCAATCAAGAGACCCAGTACTTC. Its translation: CASGRYRNANQETQYF.